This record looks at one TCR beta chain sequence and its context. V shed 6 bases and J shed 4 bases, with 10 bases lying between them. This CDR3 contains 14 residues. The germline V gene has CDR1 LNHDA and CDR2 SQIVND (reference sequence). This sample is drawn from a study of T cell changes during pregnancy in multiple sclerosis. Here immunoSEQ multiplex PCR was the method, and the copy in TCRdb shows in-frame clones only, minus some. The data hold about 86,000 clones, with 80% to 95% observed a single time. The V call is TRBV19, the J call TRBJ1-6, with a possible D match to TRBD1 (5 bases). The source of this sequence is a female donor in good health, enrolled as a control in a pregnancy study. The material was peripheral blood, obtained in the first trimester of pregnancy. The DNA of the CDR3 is TGTGCCAGTAGATCCGGGACTTATAATTCACCCCTCCACTTT. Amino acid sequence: CASRSGTYNSPLHF.